These T cell receptor beta chains were read from a single sample in a study of blood T cell repertoires in COVID-19. Produced via immunoSEQ multiplex PCR; TCRdb's table is partial and in-frame only. The sample has about 190,000 clones, 70% to 85% seen once. The sample was peripheral blood. Receptor source: an elderly man with COVID-19, enrolled during active disease. The CDR3 runs from the conserved cysteine through the conserved F or W. The D gene is left open where the match is weak. Expanded clones get a size class; other rows say once, few or many, or leave the size out.

j_gene | v_gene | abundance | d_gene | CDR3nt | CDR3aa
TRBJ2-2 | TRBV6-4 | . | . | TGTGCCAGCAGTCCAACTCCCGCGGGATGGACCGGGGAGCTGTTTTTT | CASSPTPAGWTGELFF
TRBJ1-1 | TRBV7-3 | . | TRBD1 | TGTGCCAGCAGCAGCGACAGGGGCGGGACTGAAGCTTTCTTT | CASSSDRGGTEAFF
TRBJ1-5 | TRBV19 | . | . | TGTGCCAGTAGAAGAGGGAACCAGCCCCAGCATTTT | CASRRGNQPQHF
TRBJ1-1 | TRBV18 | . | . | TGTGCCAGCTCACCATGGGCGCCATCAACGAACACTGAAGCTTTCTTT | CASSPWAPSTNTEAFF
TRBJ1-2 | TRBV6-1 | . | . | TGTGCCAGCAGTGAAGCGCTACCCCCACGGGGCTACACCTTC | CASSEALPPRGYTF
TRBJ1-4 | TRBV7-6 | . | TRBD1 | TGTGCCAGCAGCTCAAGGGGGCGCGCGAAACTGTTTTTT | CASSSRGRAKLFF
TRBJ1-5 | TRBV9 | . | TRBD1 | TGTGCCAGCAGCGCCGGGACAGGCCTTAATCAGCCCCAGCATTTT | CASSAGTGLNQPQHF
TRBJ1-3 | TRBV5-5 | . | . | TGTGCCAGCAGCCACCTGACAGTCTCTGGAAACACCATATATTTT | CASSHLTVSGNTIYF
TRBJ2-7 | TRBV6-5 | few | . | TGTGCCAGCATCGCAACTACAGGTTACGAGCAGTACTTC | CASIATTGYEQYF
TRBJ1-1 | TRBV10-3 | . | . | TGTGCCACCAATACGGGCGGGACTGAAGCTTTCTTT | CATNTGGTEAFF
TRBJ1-4 | TRBV7-9 | . | . | TGTGCCAGCAGCTCAAGCGACAGAGCAACTAATGAAAAACTGTTTTTT | CASSSSDRATNEKLFF
TRBJ1-5 | TRBV7-9 | few | . | TGTGCCAGCAGCATAGGGGGGGATTTGAGCAATCAGCCCCAGCATTTT | CASSIGGDLSNQPQHF
TRBJ1-5 | TRBV7-6 | . | . | TGTGCCAGCAGCTTAGGGGCGTCGGGAAGGGGCAATCAGCCCCAGCATTTT | CASSLGASGRGNQPQHF
TRBJ2-7 | TRBV5-1 | . | . | TGCGCCAGCAGCTTGGCCGGGGTCGACCCCTTCTACGAGCAGTACTTC | CASSLAGVDPFYEQYF
TRBJ2-3 | TRBV5-4 | . | . | TGTGCCAGCGGTAGGCAGGGCTATAGCACAGATACGCAGTATTTT | CASGRQGYSTDTQYF
TRBJ1-2 | TRBV7-2 | . | TRBD1 | TGTGCCAGCAGCCATTATGACAGGGTGTATGGCTACACCTTC | CASSHYDRVYGYTF
TRBJ1-1 | TRBV19 | few | . | TGTGCCAGTAGTTCAGTAGGGGACACTGAAGCTTTCTTT | CASSSVGDTEAFF
TRBJ2-2 | TRBV9 | . | TRBD2 | TGTGCCAGCAGCGTTTCCTTGGCTAGCGGGGGGACCGGGGAGCTGTTTTTT | CASSVSLASGGTGELFF
TRBJ2-2 | TRBV2 | . | TRBD2 | TGTGCCAGCCTACCGTCTAGCGGGGGGGCCGATACCGGGGAGCTGTTTTTT | CASLPSSGGADTGELFF
TRBJ1-5 | TRBV11-2 | . | TRBD1 | TGTGCCAGCAGCTACGACAGGGTTCAGCCCCAGCATTTT | CASSYDRVQPQHF
TRBJ1-5 | TRBV7-8 | once | . | TGTGCCAGCAGCTCCTTCGGTAGCAATCAGCCCCAGCATTTT | CASSSFGSNQPQHF
TRBJ1-5 | TRBV28 | . | . | TGTGCCAGCAGTGGTCAGGGTTGGAGCAATCAGCCCCAGCATTTT | CASSGQGWSNQPQHF
TRBJ1-1 | TRBV3-1/TRBV3-2 | once | . | TGTGCCAGCAGCCGGGGACTAGACAGCATGAACACTGAAGCTTTCTTT | CASSRGLDSMNTEAFF
TRBJ1-1 | TRBV6-5 | . | . | TGTGCCAGCAGGCTGGGGGGGGCCAGCACTGAAGCTTTCTTT | CASRLGGASTEAFF
TRBJ2-1 | TRBV3-1/TRBV3-2 | . | TRBD2 | TGTGCCAGCAGCCAAGACCCCGGGACTAGCGGGGGGGGTCCTTACAATGAGCAGTTCTTC | CASSQDPGTSGGGPYNEQFF
TRBJ1-2 | TRBV6-2/TRBV6-3 | . | TRBD1 | TGTGCCAGCAGTGATGGGACAGGGGGTTCGGTAGTCTATGGCTACACCTTC | CASSDGTGGSVVYGYTF
TRBJ1-1 | TRBV11-2 | once | . | TGTGCCAGCAGAAAGGAGCCGCAATCGGGAGCTTTCTTT | CASRKEPQSGAFF
TRBJ1-1 | TRBV27 | . | TRBD1 | TGTGCCAGCAGTTTCGACAGGGGAGGTGAAGCTTTCTTT | CASSFDRGGEAFF
TRBJ2-2 | TRBV7-2 | . | . | TGTGCCAGCAGCTTAGTGGGCAGGGTGGACACCGGGGAGCTGTTTTTT | CASSLVGRVDTGELFF
TRBJ1-2 | TRBV12-3/TRBV12-4 | once | . | TGTGCCAGCAGTTCGACGGGATATGGCTACACCTTC | CASSSTGYGYTF
TRBJ2-7 | TRBV5-1 | once | TRBD1 | TGCGCCAGCAGTTCTCCCCCCGGGACAGGGTCCTACGAGCAGTACTTC | CASSSPPGTGSYEQYF
TRBJ2-7 | TRBV6-5 | . | . | TGTGCCAGCAGTTACCTGGGGGGTTACGAGCAGTACTTC | CASSYLGGYEQYF